This entry lists 30 T cell receptor beta chains sequenced from one sample in a study of blood T cell repertoires in COVID-19. Produced via immunoSEQ multiplex PCR; TCRdb's table is partial and in-frame only. The table shows over 200,000 clones, with approximately 84% occurring only once. The sample comprised peripheral blood. The source of these receptors is a man aged 35 to 55 with active or convalescent COVID-19.

The chain couples TRBV6-5 to TRBJ2-1; 8 bases line up with TRBD2. CDR1 is MNHEY, CDR2 SVGAGI, per germline. The V and J ends lost 8 bases and 2 bases, in that order; junction bases with no gene match: 8. CDR3 length: 15 residues. This CDR3 reads CASVPRSGTYNEQFF. Written as DNA, the CDR3 is TGTGCCAGCGTGCCTCGTAGCGGGACCTACAATGAGCAGTTCTTC.

V and J are TRBV11-3 and TRBJ1-6, with 9 bases identical to TRBD1. This CDR3 has 15 amino acids. J gave up 8 bases and V 1 base, and 3 bases lay outside the gene matches. Looked up from germline, CDR1 is SGHNT and CDR2 is YENEEA. In DNA form, the CDR3 reads TGTGCCAGCAGCTTAGGGGACAGGGTGGATTCACCCCTCCACTTT. It codes for CASSLGDRVDSPLHF.

CDR3 amino acids: CASSFGEVQETQYF. For the CDR3, the DNA is TGTGCCAGCAGCTTCGGGGAAGTCCAAGAGACCCAGTACTTC. The genes are TRBV5-4 and TRBJ2-5, with D possibly matching TRBD2 (5 bases). Germline CDR1 is SGHNT and CDR2 is YYREEE (reference sequence). This CDR3 spans 14 amino acids. Trimming left V 2 bases short and J 1 base short, with 9 bases between.

This rearrangement joins TRBV11-2 to TRBJ2-7, with 8 bases matching TRBD1. There are 13 residues in the CDR3. CDR1 is SGHAT, CDR2 FQNNGV, per germline. The ends lost 2 bases at V and 6 bases at J; junction bases unmatched: 3. Here the CDR3 reads CASSLNRGIEQYF. CDR3 in DNA: TGTGCCAGCAGCTTAAACAGGGGGATCGAGCAGTACTTC.

The J gene is TRBJ1-1, the V gene TRBV19; maybe TRBD1 (6 bases). Germline lookup yields CDR1 LNHDA and CDR2 SQIVND (reference sequence). This CDR3 region has 12 residues. Trimming took 7 bases from V and 10 from J, leaving 16 bases between them. The CDR3 region is CASTMGAPGAFF. CDR3 in DNA: TGTGCCAGTACCATGGGGGCCCCGGGAGCTTTCTTT.

This sequence joins TRBV15 and TRBJ2-2; 12 bases are a match to TRBD2. The germline V gene encodes CDR1 LNHNV and CDR2 YYDKDF (reference sequence). The CDR3 contains 17 residues. J lost 3 bases, V lost 8 bases, and 10 bases had no gene match. CDR3 protein: CATGGLAGRGDTGELFF. The DNA for the CDR3 is TGTGCCACCGGTGGACTAGCGGGACGAGGAGACACCGGGGAGCTGTTTTTT. Looking up the rest from reference TRBV15 and TRBJ2-2 gives the full variable domain: DAMVIQNPRYQVTQFGKPVTLSCSQTLNHNVMYWYQQKSSQAPKLLFHYYDKDFNNEADTPDNFQSRRPNTSFCFLDIRSPGLGDTAMYLCATGGLAGRGDTGELFFGEGSRLTVL.

The V call is TRBV5-8, the J call TRBJ2-1; 10 nucleotides match TRBD1. The V segment lost 4 bases and the J segment 7 bases; nucleotides outside the gene matches: 8. The germline V gene encodes CDR1 SGHTS and CDR2 YDEGEE. There are 15 residues in the CDR3. CDR3 sequence: CASSNPGTGANEQFF. CDR3 DNA: TGTGCCAGCAGCAATCCCGGGACAGGGGCTAATGAGCAGTTCTTC.

The chain recombines TRBV5-4 with TRBJ2-1; tentatively, D is TRBD2 (5 bases). The ends were cut back, 2 bases at V and 4 bases at J, with 19 bases in the middle. From germline, CDR1 is SGHNT and CDR2 YYREEE (reference sequence). This CDR3 region has 17 residues. CDR3 loop: CASSLIPGSLDYNEQFF. Written as DNA, the CDR3 is TGTGCCAGCAGCTTAATACCGGGATCTTTAGATTACAATGAGCAGTTCTTC.

This rearrangement joins TRBV5-1 to TRBJ2-7, with unresolved D. Germline CDR1 and CDR2: SGHRS and YFSETQ. The CDR3 extends over 15 amino acids. The V end lost 4 bases, the J end lost 5 bases, and 19 bases lay between the germline ends. Written as DNA, the CDR3 is TGCGCCAGCAGCATACGACAAGGTCTTGGTGACGAGCAGTACTTC. It specifies CASSIRQGLGDEQYF.

The chain joins TRBV28 to TRBJ1-5, with TRBD1 matching over 7 bases. Germline values: CDR1 MDHEN, CDR2 SYDVKM. The CDR3 runs to 15 residues. Trimming removed 2 bases from V and 4 bases from J; junction bases left unmatched: 5. The CDR3 region is CASSLVTGSNQPQHF. CDR3 bases: TGTGCCAGCAGTTTAGTGACAGGGAGTAATCAGCCCCAGCATTTT.

V and J are TRBV11-2 and TRBJ1-1; no clear D gene. Deletions cut 2 bases from V and 5 bases from J, with 12 bases between. Germline V gene lookup returns CDR1 SGHAT and CDR2 FQNNGV. CDR3 length: 14 residues. The CDR3: CASSLSLDKTEAFF. CDR3 DNA sequence: TGTGCCAGCAGCTTATCCCTCGACAAGACTGAAGCTTTCTTT.

The V and J genes are TRBV11-1 and TRBJ1-1; D might be TRBD1 (6 bases). V dropped 5 bases and J dropped 4 bases, with 20 bases sitting between them. From germline, CDR1 is SGHAT and CDR2 FQDESV (reference sequence). The CDR3 consists of 16 residues. CDR3 loop: CASSRRQQGSTTEAFF. In DNA form, the CDR3 reads TGTGCCAGCAGCCGTAGACAACAGGGATCTACCACTGAAGCTTTCTTT.

J is TRBJ2-7 and V is TRBV28, with a possible D match to TRBD2 (7 bases). Germline V gives CDR1 MDHEN, CDR2 SYDVKM. Deletions cut 5 bases from V and 6 bases from J, with 26 bases between. This CDR3 spans 17 amino acids. The CDR3 loop is CASSAAGGRFVGGEQYF. The CDR3 bases are TGTGCCAGCAGTGCTGCCGGGGGGCGCTTCGTTGGCGGCGAGCAGTACTTC.

The chain joins TRBV27 to TRBJ2-2, with TRBD2 matching over 8 bases. The V segment lost 5 bases and the J segment 7 bases; nucleotides outside the gene matches: 18. Germline loops: CDR1 MNHEY, CDR2 SMNVEV (reference sequence). The CDR3 runs 18 residues. This chain's CDR3 is CASSPRWTGGPNGGELFF. The CDR3 region has the DNA TGTGCCAGCAGTCCAAGATGGACGGGAGGGCCCAACGGCGGGGAGCTGTTTTTT.

For the CDR3, the DNA is TGTGCCAGCAGGGAGGACAGCCTTAATCAGCCCCAGCATTTT. Translated, it gives CASREDSLNQPQHF. The V call is TRBV27, the J call TRBJ1-5; TRBD1 is a possible D gene (6 bases). The CDR3 is made up of 14 amino acids. The germline V and J ends were trimmed by 6 bases and 4 bases, with 13 bases remaining between them. Germline V gene lookup returns CDR1 MNHEY and CDR2 SMNVEV (reference sequence).

This clone was found once. The V call is TRBV5-1, the J call TRBJ2-7; no definite D call. The CDR3 has 13 residues. V was shortened by 3 bases and J by 0 bases, with 7 bases between the two germline ends. Germline assignment: CDR1 SGHRS and CDR2 YFSETQ. The CDR3 spells CASSYEVSYEQYF. CDR3 DNA: TGCGCCAGCAGCTATGAGGTCTCCTACGAGCAGTACTTC.

This clone was recorded a few times. This chain joins TRBV4-1 and TRBJ1-1; D is unclear. Trimming pared 6 bases from V and 3 bases from J, leaving 11 bases between. CDR1 is MGHRA, CDR2 YSYEKL, per germline. The length of the CDR3 is 13 residues. The CDR3 nucleotides read TGCGCCAGCAGTCTTGGAGTAGACACTGAAGCTTTCTTT. The encoded protein is CASSLGVDTEAFF.

About this clone itself: An end of the junction does not agree with germline; a read error may underlie this. V and J are TRBV7-9 and TRBJ1-5; D remains unclear. The CDR3 loop spans 12 amino acids. Germline loops: CDR1 SEHNR, CDR2 FQNEAQ (reference sequence). DNA for the CDR3: TGTGCCAGCAGTTTAGACTCGCAGCCCCAGCATTTT. The encoded protein is CASSLDSQPQHF. The whole variable domain, filled in from reference TRBV7-9 and TRBJ1-5, reads DTGVSQNPRHKITKRGQNVTFRCDPISEHNRLYWYRQTLGQGPEFLTYFQNEAQLEKSRLLSDRFSAERPKGSFSTLEIQRTEQGDSAMYLCASSLDSQPQHFGDGTRLSIL.

The chain recombines TRBV3-1 (or the pseudogene TRBV3-2) with TRBJ2-1, with 10 bases matching TRBD2. J lost 9 bases, V lost 1 base, and 6 bases had no gene match. The CDR3 totals 15 residues. In germline, CDR1 is LGHDT, CDR2 YNNKEL (reference sequence). The CDR3 DNA follows: TGTGCCAGCAGCCAAGTGTTACTAGCGGGGACTGAGCAGTTCTTC. This codes for CASSQVLLAGTEQFF.

This rearrangement joins TRBV19 to TRBJ1-1; 7 bases align to TRBD1. V trimming: 0 bases; J trimming: 3 bases; junction bases outside the gene matches: 4. CDR1 and CDR2 from the germline V gene are LNHDA and SQIVND (reference sequence). This CDR3 comprises 15 residues. The DNA of the CDR3 is TGTGCCAGTAGTATAGATGGAGGGGGCTACACTGAAGCTTTCTTT. Amino acid sequence: CASSIDGGGYTEAFF.

This rearrangement joins TRBV18 to TRBJ1-4; the match to TRBD1 covers 8 bases. V dropped 0 bases and J dropped 7; count of bases not matched to a gene: 4. CDR3 length equals 15 residues. CDR1 is KGHSH, CDR2 LQKENI, per germline. The CDR3 spells CASSPPSDRGEKLFF. CDR3 DNA: TGTGCCAGCTCACCACCGAGTGACAGGGGTGAAAAACTGTTTTTT.

This chain links TRBV5-6 with TRBJ2-5; TRBD1 matches at 7 bases. CDR1 is SGHDT and CDR2 is YYEEEE in the germline V gene. V gave up 5 bases and J gave up 2 bases; unmatched junction bases: 6. The CDR3 spans 14 residues. As DNA, the CDR3 is TGTGCCAGCAGGACAGGGACGGTACAAGAGACCCAGTACTTC. This gives the protein CASRTGTVQETQYF.

The chain carries TRBV12-3 or TRBV12-4 and TRBJ1-4; TRBD1 aligns across 7 bases. CDR3 length: 13 amino acids. With 6 bases clipped from V and 3 bases from J, the junction kept 1 base outside the gene matches. The CDR3 nucleotides read TGTGCCAGCAGCGGACAGGCTAATGAAAAACTGTTTTTT. Protein sequence: CASSGQANEKLFF.

The rearrangement uses TRBV6-5 and TRBJ1-1; D ambiguous. From germline, CDR1 is MNHEY and CDR2 SVGAGI. V dropped 2 bases and J dropped 2 bases, with 12 bases sitting between them. This CDR3 is 15 amino acids long. The CDR3 loop is CASSYDRGENTEAFF. The CDR3 DNA sequence: TGTGCCAGCAGTTACGACCGAGGAGAAAACACTGAAGCTTTCTTT.

V is TRBV5-5 and J is TRBJ2-5; the D is unclear. Trimming removed 2 bases at V and 2 bases at J, with 7 bases between. The CDR3 has 13 residues. CDR1 SGHKS and CDR2 YYEKEE come from the germline V gene (reference sequence). This CDR3 reads CASSFLEQETQYF. The CDR3 bases are TGTGCCAGCAGCTTTCTAGAACAAGAGACCCAGTACTTC.

V is TRBV30 and J is TRBJ1-4; D call uncertain. This CDR3 comprises 13 residues. Germline assignment: CDR1 GTSNPN and CDR2 SVGIG (reference sequence). V lost 0 bases and J lost 6, with 8 bases in between. The CDR3 nucleotides read TGTGCCTGGAGTGTAACGTCGGATGAAAAACTGTTTTTT. Translation gives CAWSVTSDEKLFF.

The rearrangement links TRBV5-1 to TRBJ2-7; TRBD1 aligns across 9 bases. Germline assignment: CDR1 SGHRS and CDR2 YFSETQ. The J segment lost 3 bases and the V segment lost 4 bases, leaving 5 bases of the junction unmatched. The CDR3 length is 14 residues. The CDR3 region is CASSLDRGNYEQYF. The CDR3 DNA reads as TGCGCCAGCAGCCTCGACAGGGGGAACTACGAGCAGTACTTC.

The V call is TRBV30, the J call TRBJ1-1; 8 bases match TRBD1. The CDR3 is 13 amino acids. The V gene's germline CDR1 is GTSNPN and CDR2 SVGIG (reference sequence). Losses at the gene ends were 0 bases for V and 6 bases for J; bases not matched to a gene: 3. The CDR3 region has the DNA TGTGCCTGGAGTGTTTGGACAGGGTCTGAAGCTTTCTTT. Translated, it gives CAWSVWTGSEAFF. The entire variable domain, with the rest obtained from reference TRBV30 and TRBJ1-1, is as follows: SQTIHQWPATLVQPVGSPLSLECTVEGTSNPNLYWYRQAAGRGLQLLFYSVGIGQISSEVPQNLSASRPQDRQFILSSKKLLLSDSGFYLCAWSVWTGSEAFFGQGTRLTVV.

In DNA, the CDR3 is TGTGCCACCAGCGACCCGGGACAGGGCGATGAGCAGTTCTTC. Translating it yields CATSDPGQGDEQFF. The J gene is TRBJ2-1, the V gene TRBV24-1; the match to TRBD1 covers 9 bases. Germline V lookup: CDR1 KGHDR, CDR2 SFDVKD. CDR3 length: 14 amino acids. V dropped 7 bases and J dropped 8; count of bases not matched to a gene: 8.

The chain is built from TRBV19 and TRBJ2-3, with unresolved D. V was trimmed by 1 base and J by 0 bases, leaving 2 bases between them. The germline gives CDR1 LNHDA, CDR2 SQIVND (reference sequence). The CDR3 consists of 13 residues. For the CDR3, the DNA is TGTGCCAGTAGTATAGCTAGCACAGATACGCAGTATTTT. This translates into CASSIASTDTQYF.